This entry features one T cell receptor beta chain sequence. The antigen is not known. Sorted subsets were amplified in replicate PCRs using approximately 200 ng DNA, approximately 30,000 T cell genomes. TCRdb's table, derived via immunoSEQ multiplex PCR, lists solely in-frame clones and lacks some. The table lists roughly 2.1 million clones, 85% to 95% of them singletons. Germline lookup yields CDR1 SNHLY and CDR2 FYNNEI. V was clipped by 8 bases and J by 6 bases, with 19 bases between them. This CDR3 spans 15 amino acids. This specimen comes from a study of shared clonotypes between healthy human individuals. Broader study findings: Sorted-subset sequencing was shown by rarefaction to be incomplete despite large depth. Naive subsets generally had larger estimated richness than memory subsets.

Naive CD8 cells comprised CD45RO-negative, CCR7-positively selected cells, excluding terminally differentiated effector memory CD45RA+ cells. This TCR derives from a man between 18 and 35 years old in good health. Some clones in this sample may be carry-over from other donors' samples. The chain recombines TRBV2 with TRBJ1-4; D gene unclear. The sequencing input was naive CD8+ T cells from PBMCs. The chain's CDR3 is CASGGRGLPDEKLFF. The CDR3 DNA follows: TGTGCCAGCGGCGGGCGAGGTTTGCCAGATGAAAAACTGTTTTTT.